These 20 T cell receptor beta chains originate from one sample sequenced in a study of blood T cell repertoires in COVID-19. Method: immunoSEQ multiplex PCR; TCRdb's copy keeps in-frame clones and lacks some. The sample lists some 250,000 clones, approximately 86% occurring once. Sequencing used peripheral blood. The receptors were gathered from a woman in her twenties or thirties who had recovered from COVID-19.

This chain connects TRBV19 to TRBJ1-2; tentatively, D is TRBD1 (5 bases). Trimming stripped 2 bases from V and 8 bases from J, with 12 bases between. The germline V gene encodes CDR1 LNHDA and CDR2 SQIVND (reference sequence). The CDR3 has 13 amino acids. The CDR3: CASSIRGSKGYTF. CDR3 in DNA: TGTGCCAGTAGTATAAGGGGTTCGAAAGGCTACACCTTC. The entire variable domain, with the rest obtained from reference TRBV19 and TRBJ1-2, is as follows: DGGITQSPKYLFRKEGQNVTLSCEQNLNHDAMYWYRQDPGQGLRLIYYSQIVNDFQKGDIAEGYSVSREKKESFPLTVTSAQKNPTAFYLCASSIRGSKGYTFGSGTRLTVV.

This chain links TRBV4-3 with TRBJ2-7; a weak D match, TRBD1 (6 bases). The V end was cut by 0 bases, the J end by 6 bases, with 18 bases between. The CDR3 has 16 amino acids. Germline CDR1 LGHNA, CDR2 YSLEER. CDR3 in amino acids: CASSQDPTGQTGEQYF. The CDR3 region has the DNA TGCGCCAGCAGCCAAGATCCCACAGGGCAAACAGGCGAGCAGTACTTC.

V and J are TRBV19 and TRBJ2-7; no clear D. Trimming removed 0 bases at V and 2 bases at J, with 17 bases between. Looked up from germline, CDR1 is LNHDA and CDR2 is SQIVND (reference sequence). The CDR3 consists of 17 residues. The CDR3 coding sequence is TGTGCCAGTAGTATAGACCTAGGTTCCGGTAGGCCCTACGAGCAGTACTTC. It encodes CASSIDLGSGRPYEQYF.

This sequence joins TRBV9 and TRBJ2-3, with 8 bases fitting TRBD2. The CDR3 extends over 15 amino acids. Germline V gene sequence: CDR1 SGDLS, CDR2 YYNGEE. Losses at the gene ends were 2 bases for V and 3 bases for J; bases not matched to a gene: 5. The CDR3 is CASSVLSGGTDTQYF. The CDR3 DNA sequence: TGTGCCAGCAGCGTGCTCAGCGGGGGTACAGATACGCAGTATTTT.

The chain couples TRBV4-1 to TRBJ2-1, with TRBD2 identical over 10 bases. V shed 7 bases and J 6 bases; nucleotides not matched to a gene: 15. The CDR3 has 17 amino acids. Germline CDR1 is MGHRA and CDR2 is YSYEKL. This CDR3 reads CASTPYGSGGGLNEQFF. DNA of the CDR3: TGCGCCAGCACACCCTACGGCAGCGGGGGGGGCCTCAATGAGCAGTTCTTC.

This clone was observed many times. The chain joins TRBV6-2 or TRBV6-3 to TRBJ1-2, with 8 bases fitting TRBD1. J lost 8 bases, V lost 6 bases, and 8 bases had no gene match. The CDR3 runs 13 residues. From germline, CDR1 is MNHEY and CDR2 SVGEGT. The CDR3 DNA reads TGTGCCAGCAGCCCGGGGACAGGAGGCGGCTACACCTTC. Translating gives CASSPGTGGGYTF.

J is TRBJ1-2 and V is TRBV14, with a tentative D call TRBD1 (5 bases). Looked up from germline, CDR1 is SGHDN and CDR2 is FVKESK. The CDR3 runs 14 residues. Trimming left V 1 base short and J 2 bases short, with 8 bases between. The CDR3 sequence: CASSQGQGNYGYTF. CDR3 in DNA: TGTGCCAGCAGCCAAGGCCAGGGCAACTATGGCTACACCTTC. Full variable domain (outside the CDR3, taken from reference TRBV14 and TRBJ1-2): EAGVTQFPSHSVIEKGQTVTLRCDPISGHDNLYWYRRVMGKEIKFLLHFVKESKQDESGMPNNRFLAERTGGTYSTLKVQPAELEDSGVYFCASSQGQGNYGYTFGSGTRLTVV.

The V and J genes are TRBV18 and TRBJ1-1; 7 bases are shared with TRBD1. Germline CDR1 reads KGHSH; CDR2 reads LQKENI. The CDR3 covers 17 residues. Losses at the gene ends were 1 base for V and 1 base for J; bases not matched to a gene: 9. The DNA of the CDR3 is TGTGCCAGCTCACCACAGCGGCAGGGGGGTTCGAACACTGAAGCTTTCTTT. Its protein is CASSPQRQGGSNTEAFF.

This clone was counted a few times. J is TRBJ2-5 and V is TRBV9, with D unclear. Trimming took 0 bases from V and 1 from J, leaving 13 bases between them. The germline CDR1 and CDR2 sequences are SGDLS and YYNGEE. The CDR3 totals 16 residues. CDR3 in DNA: TGTGCCAGCAGCGTAGGGGCAAGCTCACTCCAAGAGACCCAGTACTTC. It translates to CASSVGASSLQETQYF.

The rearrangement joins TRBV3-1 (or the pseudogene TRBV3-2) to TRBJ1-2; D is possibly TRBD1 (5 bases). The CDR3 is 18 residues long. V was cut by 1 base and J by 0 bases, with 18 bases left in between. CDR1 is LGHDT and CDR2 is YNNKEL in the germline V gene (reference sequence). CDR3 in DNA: TGTGCCAGCAGCCAAGGGGGGGGTAGGCAGATCCCTAACTATGGCTACACCTTC. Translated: CASSQGGGRQIPNYGYTF.

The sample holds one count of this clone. CDR3 sequence reads: CASSTFMPPGGNTGELFF. In DNA, the CDR3 is TGTGCCAGCAGCACCTTCATGCCACCCGGAGGGAACACCGGGGAGCTGTTTTTT. This sequence joins TRBV11-2 and TRBJ2-2, with D possibly being TRBD2 (5 bases). V was pared by 5 bases and J by 1 base, with 20 bases between. CDR1 and CDR2 (germline): SGHAT, FQNNGV. CDR3 size: 18 residues.

CDR3 residues: CATKQGNYGYTF. CDR3 bases: TGTGCCACCAAGCAGGGTAACTATGGCTACACCTTC. The chain has TRBV2 and TRBJ1-2; D perhaps matches TRBD1 (5 bases). The CDR3 runs 12 residues. The germline V and J ends were trimmed by 10 bases and 1 base, with 10 bases remaining between them. Germline CDR1 is SNHLY and CDR2 is FYNNEI.

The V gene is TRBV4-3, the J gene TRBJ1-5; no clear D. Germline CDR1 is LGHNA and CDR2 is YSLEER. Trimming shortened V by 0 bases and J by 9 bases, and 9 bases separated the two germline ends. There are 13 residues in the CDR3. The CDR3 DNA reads TGCGCCAGCAGCCAAGACCCCTTCGGGCCCCAGCATTTT. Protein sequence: CASSQDPFGPQHF.

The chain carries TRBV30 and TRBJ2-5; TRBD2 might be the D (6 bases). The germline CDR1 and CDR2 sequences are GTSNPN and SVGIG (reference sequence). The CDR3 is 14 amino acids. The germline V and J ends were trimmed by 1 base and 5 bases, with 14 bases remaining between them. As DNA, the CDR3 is TGTGCCTGGAGTGAGAGTTCGGGAGTGGAGACCCAGTACTTC. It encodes CAWSESSGVETQYF. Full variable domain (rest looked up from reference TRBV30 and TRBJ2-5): SQTIHQWPATLVQPVGSPLSLECTVEGTSNPNLYWYRQAAGRGLQLLFYSVGIGQISSEVPQNLSASRPQDRQFILSSKKLLLSDSGFYLCAWSESSGVETQYFGPGTRLLVL.

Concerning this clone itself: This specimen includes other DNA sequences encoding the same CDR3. CDR3: CASSLNPGYEQYF. The CDR3 DNA reads TGTGCCAGCAGCTTAAATCCCGGCTACGAGCAGTACTTC. The chain employs TRBV7-3 and TRBJ2-7, with no clear D. This CDR3 has 13 amino acids. Germline V gene lookup returns CDR1 SGHTA and CDR2 FQGTGA. Trimming stripped 1 base from V and 3 bases from J, with 7 bases between.

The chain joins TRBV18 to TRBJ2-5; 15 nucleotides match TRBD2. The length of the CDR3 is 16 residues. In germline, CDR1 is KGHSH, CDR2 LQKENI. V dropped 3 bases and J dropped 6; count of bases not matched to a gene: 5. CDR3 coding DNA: TGTGCCAGCTCACCGCCAGGGACTAGCGGGGGGAAGACCCAGTACTTC. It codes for CASSPPGTSGGKTQYF.

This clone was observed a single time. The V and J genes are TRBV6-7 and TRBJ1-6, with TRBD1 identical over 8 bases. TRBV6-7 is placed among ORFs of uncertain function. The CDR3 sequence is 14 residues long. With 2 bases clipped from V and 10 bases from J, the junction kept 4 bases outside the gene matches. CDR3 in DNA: TGTGCCAGCAGTTACGCAGGGGGCAACTCACCCCTCCACTTT. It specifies CASSYAGGNSPLHF.

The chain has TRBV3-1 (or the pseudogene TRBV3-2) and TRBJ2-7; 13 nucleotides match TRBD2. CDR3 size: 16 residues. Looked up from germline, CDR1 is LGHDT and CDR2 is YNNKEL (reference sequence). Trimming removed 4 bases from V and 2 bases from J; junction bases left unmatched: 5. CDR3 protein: CASSLKLAGGPYEQYF. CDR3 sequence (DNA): TGTGCCAGCAGCCTCAAACTAGCGGGGGGGCCCTACGAGCAGTACTTC.

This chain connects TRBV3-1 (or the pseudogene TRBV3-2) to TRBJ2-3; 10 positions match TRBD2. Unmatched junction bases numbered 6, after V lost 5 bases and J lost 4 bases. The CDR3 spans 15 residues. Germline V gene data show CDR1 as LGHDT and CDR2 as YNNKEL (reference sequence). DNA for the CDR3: TGTGCCAGCAGCAAACAAGCGGGGGGGGCAGATACGCAGTATTTT. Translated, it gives CASSKQAGGADTQYF.

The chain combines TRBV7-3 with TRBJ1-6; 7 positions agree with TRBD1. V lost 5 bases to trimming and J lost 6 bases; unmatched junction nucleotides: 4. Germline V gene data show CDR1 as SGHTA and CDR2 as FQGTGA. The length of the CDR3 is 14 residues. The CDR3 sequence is CASSPGQINSPLHF. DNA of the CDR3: TGTGCCAGCAGCCCGGGACAGATTAATTCACCCCTCCACTTT.